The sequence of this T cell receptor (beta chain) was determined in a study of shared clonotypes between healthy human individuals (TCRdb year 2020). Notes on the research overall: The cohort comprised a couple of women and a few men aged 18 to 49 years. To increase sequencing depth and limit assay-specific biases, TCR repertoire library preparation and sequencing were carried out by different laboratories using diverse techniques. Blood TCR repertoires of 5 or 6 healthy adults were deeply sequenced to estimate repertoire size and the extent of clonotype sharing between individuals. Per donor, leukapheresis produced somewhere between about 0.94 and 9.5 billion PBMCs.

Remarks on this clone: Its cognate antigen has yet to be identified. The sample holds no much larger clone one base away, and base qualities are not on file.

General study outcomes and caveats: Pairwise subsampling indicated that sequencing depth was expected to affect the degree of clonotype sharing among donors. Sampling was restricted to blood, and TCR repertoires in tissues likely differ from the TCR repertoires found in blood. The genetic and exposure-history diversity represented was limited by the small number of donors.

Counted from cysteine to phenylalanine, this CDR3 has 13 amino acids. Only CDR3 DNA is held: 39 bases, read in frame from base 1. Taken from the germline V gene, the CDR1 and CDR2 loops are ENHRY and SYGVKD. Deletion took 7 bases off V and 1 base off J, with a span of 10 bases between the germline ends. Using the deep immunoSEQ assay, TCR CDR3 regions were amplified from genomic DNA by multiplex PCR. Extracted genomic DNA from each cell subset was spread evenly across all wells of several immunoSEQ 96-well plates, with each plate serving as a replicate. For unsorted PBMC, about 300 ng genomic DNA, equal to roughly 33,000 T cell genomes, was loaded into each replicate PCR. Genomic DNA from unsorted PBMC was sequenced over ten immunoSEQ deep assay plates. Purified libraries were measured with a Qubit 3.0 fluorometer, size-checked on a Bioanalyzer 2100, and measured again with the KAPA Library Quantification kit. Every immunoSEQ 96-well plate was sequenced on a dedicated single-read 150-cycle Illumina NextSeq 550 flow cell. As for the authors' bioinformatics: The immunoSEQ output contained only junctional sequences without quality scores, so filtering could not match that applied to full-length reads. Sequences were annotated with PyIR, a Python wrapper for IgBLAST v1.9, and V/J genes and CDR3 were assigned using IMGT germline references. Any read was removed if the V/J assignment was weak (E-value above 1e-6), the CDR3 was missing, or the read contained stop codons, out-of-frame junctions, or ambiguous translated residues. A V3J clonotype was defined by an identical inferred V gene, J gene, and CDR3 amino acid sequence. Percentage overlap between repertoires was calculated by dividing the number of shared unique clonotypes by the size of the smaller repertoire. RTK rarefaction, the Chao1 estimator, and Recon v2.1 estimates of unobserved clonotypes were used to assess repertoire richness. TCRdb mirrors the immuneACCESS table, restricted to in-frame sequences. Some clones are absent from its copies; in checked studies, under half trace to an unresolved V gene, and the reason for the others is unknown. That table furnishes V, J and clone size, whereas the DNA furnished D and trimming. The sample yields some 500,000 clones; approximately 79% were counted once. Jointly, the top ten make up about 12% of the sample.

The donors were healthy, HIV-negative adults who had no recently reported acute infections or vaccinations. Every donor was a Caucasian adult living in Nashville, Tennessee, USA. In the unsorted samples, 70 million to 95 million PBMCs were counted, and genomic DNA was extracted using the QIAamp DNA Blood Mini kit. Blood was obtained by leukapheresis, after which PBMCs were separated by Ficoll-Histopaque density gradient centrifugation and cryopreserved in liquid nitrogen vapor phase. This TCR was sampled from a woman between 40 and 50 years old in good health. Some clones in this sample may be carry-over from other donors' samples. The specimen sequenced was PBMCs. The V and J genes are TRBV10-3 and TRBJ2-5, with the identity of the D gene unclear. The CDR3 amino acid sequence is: CAITTDPQETQYF. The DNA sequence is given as TGTGCCATCACCACGGACCCCCAAGAGACCCAGTACTTC.